The clone carrying this T cell receptor beta chain has just a few counts. Individual cDNA molecules received unique molecular identifiers during library preparation. Using its own MiXCR run on the 5' RACE reads, TCRdb lists one record per CDR3 protein. Here the sample spans approximately 90,000 distinct CDR3 sequences, 9.5% to 12% being singletons. This sample was included in a study of early T cells in non-severe SARS-CoV-2 infection. Study details: Sequencing of unsorted whole blood was done on bulk RNA, leaving chains unpaired.

V lost 5 bases to trimming and J lost 7 bases, with 14 bases between them. This CDR3 is built from 14 residues. Per germline, CDR1 MNHNS and CDR2 SASEGT. The source is an adult who was a healthcare worker with PCR-confirmed SARS-CoV-2 infection or an uninfected control (not recorded which). The source material was whole blood, sampled at baseline. V usage is TRBV6-1 and J usage is TRBJ1-4, with a tentative D call TRBD1 (6 bases). CDR3 in DNA: TGTGCCAGCAGTACCCGGGACACGGCTGAAAAACTGTTTTTT. This codes for CASSTRDTAEKLFF.